This TCR beta chain was identified in a study of technical replicates of blood from a handful of donors. Assay: immunoSEQ multiplex PCR; the TCRdb copy retains only in-frame clones and omits some. The repertoire includes some 77,000 clones, about 93% of them detected once, and 0.3% to 0.45% sits in the top ten. The germline V gene has CDR1 LNHDA and CDR2 SQIVND (reference sequence). Trimming removed 8 bases from V and 2 bases from J, with 11 bases in between. The CDR3 totals 13 residues. The clonotype comes from a human donor in good health. The specimen was T cells isolated from PBMCs. The chain links TRBV19 to TRBJ2-3; D unresolved. As DNA, the CDR3 is TGTGCCAGTTCCATAGTACTCACAGATACGCAGTATTTT. This translates into CASSIVLTDTQYF.